This T cell receptor (beta chain) was profiled in a study of cytomegalovirus exposure and HLA in healthy donors. Study-level results: In an earlier analysis, most TCR beta V segments were productive about 87% or about 30% of the time. TRBV6-2, TRBV6-3 and some other V segments were unresolvable in 87-base-pair reads. Cytomegalovirus status was reportedly diagnosed by the classifier with high specificity and sensitivity.

The PCR ran on 60 Vbeta and 13 Jbeta primers. The table came from immunoSEQ multiplex PCR; TCRdb's copy has only in-frame clones and leaves some out. The sample carries about 170,000 clones, around three quarters recorded once. V trimming: 4 bases; J trimming: 6 bases; junction bases outside the gene matches: 6. CDR1 and CDR2 from the germline V gene are SGHTA and FQGNSA. CDR3 length: 15 residues. This clone was found a few times. Its antigen is currently unknown. This sequence originates from a woman between 50 and 59 years old in good health and CMV-seronegative. The sample taken for sequencing was PBMCs. The V call is TRBV7-2, the J call TRBJ1-5; 10 nucleotides align to TRBD1. CDR3 in amino acids: CASSSGQGDFQPQHF. The CDR3 coding sequence is TGTGCCAGCAGCTCTGGACAGGGGGATTTTCAGCCCCAGCATTTT.